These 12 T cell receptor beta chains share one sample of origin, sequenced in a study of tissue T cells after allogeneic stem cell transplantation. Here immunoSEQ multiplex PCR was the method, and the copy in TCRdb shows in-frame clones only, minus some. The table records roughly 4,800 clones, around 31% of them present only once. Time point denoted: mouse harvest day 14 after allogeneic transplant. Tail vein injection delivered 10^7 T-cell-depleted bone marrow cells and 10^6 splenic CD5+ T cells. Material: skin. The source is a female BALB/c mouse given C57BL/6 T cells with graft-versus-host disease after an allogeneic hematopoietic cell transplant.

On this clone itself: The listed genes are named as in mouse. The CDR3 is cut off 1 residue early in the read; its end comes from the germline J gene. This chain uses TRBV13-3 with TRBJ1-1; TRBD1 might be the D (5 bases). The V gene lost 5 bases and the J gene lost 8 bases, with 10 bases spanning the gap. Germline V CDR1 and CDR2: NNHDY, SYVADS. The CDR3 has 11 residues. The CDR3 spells CASSTRVEVFF. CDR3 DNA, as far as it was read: TGTGCCAGCAGCACCAGGGTGGAAGTCTTC.

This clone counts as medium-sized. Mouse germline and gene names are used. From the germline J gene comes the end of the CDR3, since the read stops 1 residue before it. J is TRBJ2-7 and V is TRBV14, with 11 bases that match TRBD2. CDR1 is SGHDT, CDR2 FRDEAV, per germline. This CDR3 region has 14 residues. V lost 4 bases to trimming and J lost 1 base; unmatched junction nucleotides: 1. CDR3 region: CASSRLGGSYEQYF. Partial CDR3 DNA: TGTGCCAGCAGTCGACTGGGGGGGTCCTATGAACAGTAC.

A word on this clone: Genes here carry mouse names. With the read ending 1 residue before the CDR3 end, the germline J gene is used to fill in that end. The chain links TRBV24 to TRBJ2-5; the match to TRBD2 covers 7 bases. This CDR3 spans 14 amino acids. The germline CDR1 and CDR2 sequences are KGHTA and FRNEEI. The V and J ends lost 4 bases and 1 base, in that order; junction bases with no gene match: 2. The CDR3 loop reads CASSRGLHQDTQYF. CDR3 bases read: TGTGCCAGCAGTCGGGGACTGCACCAAGACACCCAGTAC.

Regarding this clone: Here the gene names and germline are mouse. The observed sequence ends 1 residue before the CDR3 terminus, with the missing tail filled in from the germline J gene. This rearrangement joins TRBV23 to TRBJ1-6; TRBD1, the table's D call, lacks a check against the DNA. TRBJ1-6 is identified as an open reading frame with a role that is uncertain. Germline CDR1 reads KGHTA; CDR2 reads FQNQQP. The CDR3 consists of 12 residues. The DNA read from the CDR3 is TGCTCCACAAGGAGGGGTAATTCGCCCCTCTAC. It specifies CSTRRGNSPLY. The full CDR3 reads CSTRRGNSPLYF.

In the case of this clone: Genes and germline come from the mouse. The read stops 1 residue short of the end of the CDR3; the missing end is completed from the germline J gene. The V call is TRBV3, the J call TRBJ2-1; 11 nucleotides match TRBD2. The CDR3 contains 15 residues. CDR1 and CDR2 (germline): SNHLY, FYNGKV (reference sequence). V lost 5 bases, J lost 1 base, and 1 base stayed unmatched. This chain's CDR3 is CASSRDWGNYAEQFF. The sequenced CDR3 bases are TGTGCCAGCAGCCGGGACTGGGGGAACTATGCTGAGCAGTTC.

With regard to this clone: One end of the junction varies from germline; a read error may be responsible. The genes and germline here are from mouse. This CDR3 reads CASRLGTGYNYAKQFF. The covered CDR3 bases are TGTGCCAGCAGACTCGGGACTGGCTATAACTATGCTAAGCAGTTC. V gene TRBV26 combines with J gene TRBJ2-1, with 8 bases identical to TRBD2. Read data end 1 residue before the CDR3 end; the end is taken from the germline J gene. From germline, CDR1 is KGHPV and CDR2 FQNQEV (reference sequence). This CDR3 has 16 amino acids.

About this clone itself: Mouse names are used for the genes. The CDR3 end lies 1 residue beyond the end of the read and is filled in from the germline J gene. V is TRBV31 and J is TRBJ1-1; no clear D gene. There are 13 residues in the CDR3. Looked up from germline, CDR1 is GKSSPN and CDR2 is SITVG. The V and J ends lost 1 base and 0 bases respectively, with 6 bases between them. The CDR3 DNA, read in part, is TGTGCCTGGAGTCAACAGACAAACACAGAAGTCTTC. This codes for CAWSQQTNTEVF. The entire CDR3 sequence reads CAWSQQTNTEVFF.

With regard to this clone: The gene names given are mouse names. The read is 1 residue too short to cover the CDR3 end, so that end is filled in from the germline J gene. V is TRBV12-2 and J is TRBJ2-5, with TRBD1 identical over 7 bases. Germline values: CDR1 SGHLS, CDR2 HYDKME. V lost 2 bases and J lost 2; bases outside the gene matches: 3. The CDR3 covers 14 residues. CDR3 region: CASSRGTVQDTQYF. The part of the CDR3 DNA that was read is TGTGCCAGCTCTCGAGGGACAGTCCAAGACACCCAGTAC.

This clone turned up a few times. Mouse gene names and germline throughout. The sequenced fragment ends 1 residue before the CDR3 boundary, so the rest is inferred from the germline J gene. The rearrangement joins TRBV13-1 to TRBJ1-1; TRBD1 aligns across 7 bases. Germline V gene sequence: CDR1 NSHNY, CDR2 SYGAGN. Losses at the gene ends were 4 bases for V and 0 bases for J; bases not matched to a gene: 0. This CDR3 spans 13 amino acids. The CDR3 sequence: CASSQGANTEVFF. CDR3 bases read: TGTGCCAGCAGTCAGGGGGCAAACACAGAAGTCTTC.

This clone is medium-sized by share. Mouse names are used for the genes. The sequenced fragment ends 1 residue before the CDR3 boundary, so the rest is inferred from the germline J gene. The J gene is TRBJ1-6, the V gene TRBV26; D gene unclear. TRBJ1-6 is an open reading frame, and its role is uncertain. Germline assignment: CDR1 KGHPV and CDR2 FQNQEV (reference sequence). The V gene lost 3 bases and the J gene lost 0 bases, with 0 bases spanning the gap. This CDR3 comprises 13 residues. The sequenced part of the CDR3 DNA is TGTGCCAGCAGTCTTTCCTATAATTCGCCCCTCTAC. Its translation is CASSLSYNSPLY. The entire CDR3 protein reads CASSLSYNSPLYF.

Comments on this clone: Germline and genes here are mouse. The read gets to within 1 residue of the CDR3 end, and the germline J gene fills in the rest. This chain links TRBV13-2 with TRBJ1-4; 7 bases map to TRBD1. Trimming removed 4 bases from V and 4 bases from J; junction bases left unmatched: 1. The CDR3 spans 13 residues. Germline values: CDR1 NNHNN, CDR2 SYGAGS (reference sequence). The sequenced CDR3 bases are TGTGCCAGCGGTCCAGGGGGCAACGAAAGATTATTT. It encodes CASGPGGNERLF. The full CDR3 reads CASGPGGNERLFF.

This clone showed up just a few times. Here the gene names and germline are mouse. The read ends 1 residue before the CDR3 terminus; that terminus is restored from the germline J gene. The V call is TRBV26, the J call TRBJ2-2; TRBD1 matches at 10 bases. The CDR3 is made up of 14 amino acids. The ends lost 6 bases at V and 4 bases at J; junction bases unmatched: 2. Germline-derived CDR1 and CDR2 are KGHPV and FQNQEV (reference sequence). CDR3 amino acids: CASRGQGVTGQLYF. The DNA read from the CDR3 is TGTGCCAGCAGAGGACAGGGGGTCACCGGGCAGCTCTAC.